The 17 T cell receptor beta chains below come from one sample, sequenced in a study of OX40 agonist ivuxolimab in advanced cancers. Measured with immunoSEQ multiplex PCR; TCRdb has only the in-frame clones, and not every one. The data contain some 74,000 clones, roughly 87% of them seen just once; the ten biggest clones take up under 0.35%. The sequences come from CD4+ or CD8+ T cells sorted from blood, collected in a trial of the OX40 agonist ivuxolimab. These receptors were taken from an adult with an advanced solid tumor such as melanoma, head and neck, liver or kidney cancer.

This clone was recorded once. The V gene is TRBV19, the J gene TRBJ2-2; 12 nucleotides match TRBD2. This CDR3 spans 17 amino acids. V shed 8 bases and J 1 base; nucleotides not matched to a gene: 8. CDR1 is LNHDA and CDR2 is SQIVND in the germline V gene (reference sequence). CDR3 nucleotides: TGTGCCAGTCTCCCTAGCGGGGGGGCGAGGAACACCGGGGAGCTGTTTTTT. It encodes CASLPSGGARNTGELFF.

The gene calls are TRBV18 and TRBJ1-1; D may be TRBD1 (5 bases). The CDR3 totals 16 residues. CDR1 and CDR2 (germline): KGHSH, LQKENI. Trimming cost V 4 bases and J 0 bases, with 15 bases left between them. In nucleotides, the CDR3 is TGTGCCAGCTCACGAGAGGGGCTTAGGGTGAACACTGAAGCTTTCTTT. It yields the protein CASSREGLRVNTEAFF.

This chain connects TRBV27 to TRBJ1-6; D might be TRBD1 (5 bases). Germline V gene sequence: CDR1 MNHEY, CDR2 SMNVEV (reference sequence). The V end was cut by 5 bases, the J end by 7 bases, with 12 bases between. The CDR3 runs 14 residues. The CDR3 sequence: CASSEGTGNSPLHF. DNA of the CDR3: TGTGCCAGCAGTGAAGGGACCGGGAATTCACCCCTCCACTTT.

There are a few counts of this clone. The rearrangement joins TRBV10-1 to TRBJ1-4, with D unclear. Germline lookup yields CDR1 WNHNN and CDR2 SYGVQD (reference sequence). The CDR3 contains 13 residues. The V end was cut by 6 bases, the J end by 3 bases, with 8 bases between. The CDR3 is CASSSGANEKLFF. CDR3 in DNA: TGCGCCAGCAGCTCGGGAGCTAATGAAAAACTGTTTTTT.

CDR3 residues: CASSVWGTGVETQYF. DNA of the CDR3: TGTGCCAGCAGCGTGTGGGGGACAGGGGTTGAGACCCAGTACTTC. This chain joins TRBV5-5 and TRBJ2-5; 10 nucleotides match TRBD1. The CDR3 contains 15 residues. CDR1 and CDR2 from the germline V gene are SGHKS and YYEKEE (reference sequence). Trimming took 4 bases from V and 5 from J; bases not matched to a gene: 8.

The rearrangement links TRBV19 to TRBJ2-5; a weak D match, TRBD1 (7 bases). Germline V lookup: CDR1 LNHDA, CDR2 SQIVND (reference sequence). This CDR3 has 14 amino acids. The germline V and J ends were trimmed by 5 bases and 5 bases, with 15 bases remaining between them. In DNA, the CDR3 is TGTGCCAGTAGTCCGCAACAGGGGAGGGAGACCCAGTACTTC. This gives the protein CASSPQQGRETQYF.

This clone was seen just once. This chain links TRBV6-6 with TRBJ1-2, with D perhaps matching TRBD1 (6 bases). The ends were cut back, 2 bases at V and 2 bases at J, with 15 bases in the middle. There are 16 residues in the CDR3. The germline V gene encodes CDR1 MNHNY and CDR2 SVGAGI (reference sequence). CDR3 residues: CASSYPGTRLNYGYTF. The CDR3 DNA sequence: TGTGCCAGCAGTTACCCCGGGACACGGTTGAACTATGGCTACACCTTC.

The chain employs TRBV15 and TRBJ2-7; D is undetermined. This CDR3 comprises 14 residues. Germline CDR1 is LNHNV and CDR2 is YYDKDF (reference sequence). Trimming stripped 8 bases from V and 0 bases from J, with 14 bases between. Written as DNA, the CDR3 is TGTGCCACCTCTTACGGCCCCAGCTCCTACGAGCAGTACTTC. This gives the protein CATSYGPSSYEQYF.

This sequence joins TRBV7-8 and TRBJ1-4, with a possible D match to TRBD1 (6 bases). CDR3 length equals 16 residues. Germline V gene data show CDR1 as SGHVS and CDR2 as FQNEAQ. The germline V and J ends were trimmed by 5 bases and 8 bases, with 21 bases remaining between them. The CDR3 bases are TGTGCCAGCAGCCCCCGGACAGACCCAAGCGAGGAAAAACTGTTTTTT. Translation gives CASSPRTDPSEEKLFF.

This chain joins TRBV7-8 and TRBJ1-1; 8 bases align to TRBD1. Germline CDR1 reads SGHVS; CDR2 reads FQNEAQ. CDR3 length: 16 amino acids. Germline trimming cut 1 base from V and 5 bases from J; bases unmatched to any gene: 9. The CDR3 sequence is CASSLDSRTGRTEAFF. CDR3 nucleotide sequence: TGTGCCAGCAGCTTAGACTCTAGGACAGGGAGGACTGAAGCTTTCTTT.

The chain couples TRBV6-5 to TRBJ1-3; D remains ambiguous. Trimming removed 1 base at V and 4 bases at J, with 8 bases between. Germline V gene data show CDR1 as MNHEY and CDR2 as SVGAGI. This CDR3 has 14 amino acids. The CDR3 nucleotides read TGTGCCAGCAGTTACTATGGGCAAGGAAACACCATATATTTT. It specifies CASSYYGQGNTIYF.

The chain joins TRBV7-9 to TRBJ1-6, with D unresolved. This CDR3 is built from 16 residues. V gave up 5 bases and J gave up 4 bases, with 15 bases separating them. Germline CDR1 SEHNR, CDR2 FQNEAQ (reference sequence). The CDR3 nucleotides read TGTGCCAGCAGCCAGACGGATTTAATATATAATTCACCCCTCCACTTT. This encodes CASSQTDLIYNSPLHF.

This chain joins TRBV7-9 and TRBJ2-2; the D gene is possibly TRBD2 (6 bases). With 5 bases removed from V and 1 base from J, the gap between germline ends came to 14 bases. The CDR3 has 16 residues. Per the germline V gene, CDR1 is SEHNR and CDR2 is FQNEAQ (reference sequence). The DNA for the CDR3 is TGTGCCAGCAGCGCCCTAGTGGGGGGGAACACCGGGGAGCTGTTTTTT. This gives the protein CASSALVGGNTGELFF.

V is TRBV6-4 and J is TRBJ1-3, with 10 positions matching TRBD1. The CDR3 covers 16 residues. From germline, CDR1 is MRHNA and CDR2 SNTAGT. V dropped 10 bases and J dropped 0; count of bases not matched to a gene: 9. For the CDR3, the DNA is TGTGCCACCCGGGACAGGGGATGGGGCTCTGGAAACACCATATATTTT. Amino acid sequence: CATRDRGWGSGNTIYF.

The chain combines TRBV28 with TRBJ2-7; possible D gene TRBD1, 6 bases. The germline gives CDR1 MDHEN, CDR2 SYDVKM. The CDR3 is 11 residues long. The V end lost 10 bases, the J end lost 4 bases, and 11 bases lay between the germline ends. CDR3 amino acids: CATPRGYEQYV. In DNA, the CDR3 is TGTGCCACACCCAGGGGTTACGAGCAGTACGTC.

The chain is built from TRBV6-1 and TRBJ2-2, with D maybe TRBD2 (6 bases). Trimming cost V 0 bases and J 6 bases, with 8 bases left between them. The CDR3 totals 14 residues. Germline CDR1 and CDR2: MNHNS and SASEGT. CDR3 region: CASSEAGEAGELFF. The CDR3 DNA reads TGTGCCAGCAGTGAAGCGGGGGAGGCCGGGGAGCTGTTTTTT.

The gene calls are TRBV29-1 and TRBJ1-5, with TRBD1 as a possible D gene (5 bases). This CDR3 region has 15 residues. Germline V gene lookup returns CDR1 SQVTM and CDR2 ANQGSEA. V was trimmed by 4 bases and J by 2 bases, leaving 15 bases between them. CDR3 nucleotide sequence: TGCAGCGTTGGGTTCGGGGGAACGGGCAATCAGCCCCAGCATTTT. Encoded protein: CSVGFGGTGNQPQHF.